This TCR beta chain was sequenced for a study of T cell responses to AZD1222 COVID-19 vaccine. Study at large: Second-dose intervals near 4 or 12 weeks were combined.

Regarding this clone: What it binds is unknown.

Broader study findings: Donors skewed white British and female; clonal diversity was possibly underestimated. Nearly half of spike-specific TCRs reportedly target variant regions that are unmutated in the B.1.351 and B.1.1.7 variants. Only five to seven individuals given AZD1222 were seropositive at baseline.

The protocol was immunoSEQ multiplex PCR, while the TCRdb copy is restricted to in-frame clones and leaves out a portion. The table includes some 140,000 clones, approximately 90% detected once. This CDR3 spans 19 amino acids. Germline CDR1 LGHNA, CDR2 YSLEER. V was pared by 4 bases and J by 4 bases, with 18 bases of the junction left unmatched. The V call is TRBV4-3, the J call TRBJ1-5, with 8 bases fitting TRBD1. The source is an adult in good health. This material consisted of peripheral blood, taken on day 0 of AZD1222 vaccination. The CDR3 bases are TGCGCCAGCAGCCGAGGCTTCAACCCCCGGACAGGGCCAAATCAGCCCCAGCATTTT. Translated, it gives CASSRGFNPRTGPNQPQHF.